This TCR beta chain was found in a study of cytomegalovirus exposure and HLA in healthy donors. Study-wide points: The authors listed approximately 160 TCR beta chains as cytomegalovirus-associated. Highly shared variants forming one cluster were likely a sequencing artifact. Rarity characterized most TCR sequences, yet some public TCRs appeared in many donors.

PCR was performed using 60 Vbeta and 13 Jbeta primers. The method was immunoSEQ multiplex PCR; TCRdb's version includes in-frame clones alone and lacks a portion of them. Of 120,000 or so clones in the sample, about 80% were seen once. This clone has a single count. Its specificity is unknown. CDR1 KGHSH and CDR2 LQKENI come from the germline V gene. The CDR3 consists of 19 residues. The junction had 15 bases not matched to a gene; V was cut back by 3 bases and J by 6 bases. The sequencing input was PBMCs. The sequence derives from a woman aged 45-65 years in good health and CMV-seronegative. The chain employs TRBV18 and TRBJ2-5; 14 positions agree with TRBD2. CDR3 DNA: TGTGCCAGCTCACCGGACAGGGAGGAGACTAGCGGGAGGGAGAAGACCCAGTACTTC. It codes for CASSPDREETSGREKTQYF.